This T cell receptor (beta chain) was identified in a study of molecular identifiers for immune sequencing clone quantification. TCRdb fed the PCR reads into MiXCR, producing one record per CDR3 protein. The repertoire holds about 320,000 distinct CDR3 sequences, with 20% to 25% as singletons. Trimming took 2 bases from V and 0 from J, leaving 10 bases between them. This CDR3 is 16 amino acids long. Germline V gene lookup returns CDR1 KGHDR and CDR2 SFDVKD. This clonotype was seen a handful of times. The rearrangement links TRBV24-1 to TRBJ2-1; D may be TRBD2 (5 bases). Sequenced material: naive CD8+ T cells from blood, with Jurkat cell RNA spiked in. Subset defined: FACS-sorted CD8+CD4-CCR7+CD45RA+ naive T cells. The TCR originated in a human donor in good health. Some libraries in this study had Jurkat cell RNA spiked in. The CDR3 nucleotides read TGTGCCACCAGTGATTCGATCGGGGTCTCCTACAATGAGCAGTTCTTC. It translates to CATSDSIGVSYNEQFF.